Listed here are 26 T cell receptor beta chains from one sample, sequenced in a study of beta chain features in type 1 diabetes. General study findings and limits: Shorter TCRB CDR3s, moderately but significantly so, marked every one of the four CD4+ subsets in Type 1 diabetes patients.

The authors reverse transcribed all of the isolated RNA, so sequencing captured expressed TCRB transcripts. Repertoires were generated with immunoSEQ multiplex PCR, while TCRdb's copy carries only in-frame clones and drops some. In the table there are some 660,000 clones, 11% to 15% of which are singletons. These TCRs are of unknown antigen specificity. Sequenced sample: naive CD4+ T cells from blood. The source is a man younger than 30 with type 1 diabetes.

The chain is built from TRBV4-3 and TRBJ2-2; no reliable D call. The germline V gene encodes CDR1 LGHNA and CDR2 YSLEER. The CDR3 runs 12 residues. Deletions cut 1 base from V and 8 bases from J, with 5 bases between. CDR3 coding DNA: TGCGCCAGCAGCCAAGGCTTGGGGGAGCTGTTTTTT. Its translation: CASSQGLGELFF.

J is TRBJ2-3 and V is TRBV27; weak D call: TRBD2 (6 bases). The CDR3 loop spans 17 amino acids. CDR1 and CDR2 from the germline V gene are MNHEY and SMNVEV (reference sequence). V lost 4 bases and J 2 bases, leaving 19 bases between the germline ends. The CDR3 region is CASSSLRWRGDTDTQYF. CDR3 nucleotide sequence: TGTGCCAGCAGTTCCCTCCGCTGGCGGGGAGACACAGATACGCAGTATTTT.

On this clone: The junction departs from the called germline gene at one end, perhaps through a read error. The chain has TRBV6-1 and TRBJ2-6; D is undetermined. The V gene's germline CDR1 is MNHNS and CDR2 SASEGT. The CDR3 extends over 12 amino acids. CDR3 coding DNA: TGTGCCAGCAGTGAACGGGCCCACGTCCTGACTTTC. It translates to CASSERAHVLTF.

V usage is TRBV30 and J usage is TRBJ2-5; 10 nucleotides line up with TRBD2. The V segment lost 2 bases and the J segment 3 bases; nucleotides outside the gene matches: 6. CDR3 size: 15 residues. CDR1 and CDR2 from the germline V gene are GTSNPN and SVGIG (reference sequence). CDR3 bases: TGTGCCTGGAGTATGGATCTAGCGGGAGAAGAGACCCAGTACTTC. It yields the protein CAWSMDLAGEETQYF.

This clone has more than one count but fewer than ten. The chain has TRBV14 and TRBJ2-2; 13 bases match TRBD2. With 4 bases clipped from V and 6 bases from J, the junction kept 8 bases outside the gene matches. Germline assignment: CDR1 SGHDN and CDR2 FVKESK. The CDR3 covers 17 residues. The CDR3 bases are TGTGCCAGCAGCCCCGCCGGACTAGCGGGAGCCTCCGGGGAGCTGTTTTTT. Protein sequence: CASSPAGLAGASGELFF. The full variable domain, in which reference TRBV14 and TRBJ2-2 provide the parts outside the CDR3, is EAGVTQFPSHSVIEKGQTVTLRCDPISGHDNLYWYRRVMGKEIKFLLHFVKESKQDESGMPNNRFLAERTGGTYSTLKVQPAELEDSGVYFCASSPAGLAGASGELFFGEGSRLTVL.

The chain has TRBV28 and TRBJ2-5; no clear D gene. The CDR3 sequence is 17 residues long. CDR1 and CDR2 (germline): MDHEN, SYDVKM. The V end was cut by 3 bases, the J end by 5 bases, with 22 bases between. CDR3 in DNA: TGTGCCAGCAGTTTCCCCACGGCCCCCACCGTGGGGGAGACCCAGTACTTC. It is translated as CASSFPTAPTVGETQYF.

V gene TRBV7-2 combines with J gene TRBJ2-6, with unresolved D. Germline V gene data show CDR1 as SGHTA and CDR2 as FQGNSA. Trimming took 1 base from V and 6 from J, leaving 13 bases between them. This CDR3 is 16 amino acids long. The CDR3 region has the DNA TGTGCCAGCAGCTTAGTGTTCTCTCTGGCGGCCAACGTCCTGACTTTC. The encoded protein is CASSLVFSLAANVLTF.

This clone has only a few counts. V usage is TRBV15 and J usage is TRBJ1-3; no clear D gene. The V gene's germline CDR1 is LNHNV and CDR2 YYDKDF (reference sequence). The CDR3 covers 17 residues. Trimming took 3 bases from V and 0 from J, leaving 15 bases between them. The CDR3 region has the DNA TGTGCCACCAGCAGGGACCGAGGGCTAACCTCTGGAAACACCATATATTTT. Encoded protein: CATSRDRGLTSGNTIYF.

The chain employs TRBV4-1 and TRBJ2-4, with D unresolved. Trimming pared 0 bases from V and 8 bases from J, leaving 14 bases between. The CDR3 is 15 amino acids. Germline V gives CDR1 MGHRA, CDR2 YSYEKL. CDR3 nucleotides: TGCGCCAGCAGCCAAGATGTCCAGAGAAGGGACATTCAGTACTTC. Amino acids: CASSQDVQRRDIQYF.

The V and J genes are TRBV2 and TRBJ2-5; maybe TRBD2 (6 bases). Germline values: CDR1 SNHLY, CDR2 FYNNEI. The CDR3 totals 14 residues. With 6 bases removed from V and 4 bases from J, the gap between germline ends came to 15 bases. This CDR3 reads CASSRDLQVETQYF. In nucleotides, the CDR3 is TGTGCCAGCAGCAGGGACTTACAAGTAGAGACCCAGTACTTC.

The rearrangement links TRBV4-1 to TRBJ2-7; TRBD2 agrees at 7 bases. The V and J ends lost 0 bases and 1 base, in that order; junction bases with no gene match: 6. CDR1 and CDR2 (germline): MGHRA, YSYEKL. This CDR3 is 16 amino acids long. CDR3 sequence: CASSQDGGRESYEQYF. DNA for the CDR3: TGCGCCAGCAGCCAAGATGGAGGGAGGGAATCCTACGAGCAGTACTTC.

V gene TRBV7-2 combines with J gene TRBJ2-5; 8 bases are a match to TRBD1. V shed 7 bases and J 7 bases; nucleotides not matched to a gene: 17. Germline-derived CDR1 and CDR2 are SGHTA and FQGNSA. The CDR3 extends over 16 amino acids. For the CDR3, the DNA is TGTGCCAGCAACAACGCGAGACAGGGGAGCCTTTTGACCCAGTACTTC. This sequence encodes CASNNARQGSLLTQYF.

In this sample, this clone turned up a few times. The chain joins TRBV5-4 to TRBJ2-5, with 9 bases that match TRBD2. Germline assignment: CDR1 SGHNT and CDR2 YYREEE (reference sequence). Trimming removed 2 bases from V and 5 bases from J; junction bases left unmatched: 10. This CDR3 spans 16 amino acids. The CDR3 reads CASSFAFAGGVETQYF. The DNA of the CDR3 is TGTGCCAGCAGCTTCGCCTTCGCGGGAGGGGTGGAGACCCAGTACTTC.

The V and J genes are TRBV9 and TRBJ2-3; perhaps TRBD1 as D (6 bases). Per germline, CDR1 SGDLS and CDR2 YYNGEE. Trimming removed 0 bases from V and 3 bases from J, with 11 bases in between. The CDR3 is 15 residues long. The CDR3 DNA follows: TGTGCCAGCAGCGTAGTTGGGGGCAGAACAGATACGCAGTATTTT. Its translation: CASSVVGGRTDTQYF.

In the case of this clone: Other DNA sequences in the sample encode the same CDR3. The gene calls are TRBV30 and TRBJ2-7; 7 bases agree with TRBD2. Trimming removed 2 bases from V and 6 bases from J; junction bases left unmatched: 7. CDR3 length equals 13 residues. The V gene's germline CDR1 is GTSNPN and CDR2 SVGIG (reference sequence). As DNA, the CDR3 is TGTGCCTGGAGTTTTACGGGGGGTGGCGAGCAGTACTTC. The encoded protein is CAWSFTGGGEQYF.

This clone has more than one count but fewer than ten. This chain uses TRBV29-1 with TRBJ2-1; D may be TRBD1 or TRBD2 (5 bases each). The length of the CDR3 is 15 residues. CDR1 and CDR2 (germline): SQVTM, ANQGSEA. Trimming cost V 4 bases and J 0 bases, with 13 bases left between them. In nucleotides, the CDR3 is TGCAGCGTTGTAAGGGACGGGAACTCCTACAATGAGCAGTTCTTC. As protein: CSVVRDGNSYNEQFF.

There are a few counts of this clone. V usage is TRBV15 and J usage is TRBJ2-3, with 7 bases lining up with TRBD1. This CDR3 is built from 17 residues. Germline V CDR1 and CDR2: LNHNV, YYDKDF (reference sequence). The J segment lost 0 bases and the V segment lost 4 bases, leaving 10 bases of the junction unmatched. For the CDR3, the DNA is TGTGCCACCAGCACCACGATCTGGGACAGTAGCACAGATACGCAGTATTTT. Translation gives CATSTTIWDSSTDTQYF.

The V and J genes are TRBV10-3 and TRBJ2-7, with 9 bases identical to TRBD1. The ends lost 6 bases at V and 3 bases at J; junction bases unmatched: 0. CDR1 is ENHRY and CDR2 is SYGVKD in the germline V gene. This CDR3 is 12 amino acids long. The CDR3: CAIRGQGYEQYF. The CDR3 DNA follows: TGTGCCATCAGGGGACAGGGCTACGAGCAGTACTTC.

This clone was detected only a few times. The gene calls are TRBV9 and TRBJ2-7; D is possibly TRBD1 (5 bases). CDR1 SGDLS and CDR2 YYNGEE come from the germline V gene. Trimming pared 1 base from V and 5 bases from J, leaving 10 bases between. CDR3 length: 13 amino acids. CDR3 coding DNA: TGTGCCAGCAGCGTACAGGGTGGCGACGAGCAGTACTTC. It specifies CASSVQGGDEQYF.

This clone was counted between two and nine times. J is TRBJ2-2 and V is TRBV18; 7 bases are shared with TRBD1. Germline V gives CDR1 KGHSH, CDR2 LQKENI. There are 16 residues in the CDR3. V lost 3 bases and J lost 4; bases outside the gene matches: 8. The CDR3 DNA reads TGTGCCAGCTCACCGAACAGGGGACCTACCACCGGGGAGCTGTTTTTT. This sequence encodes CASSPNRGPTTGELFF.

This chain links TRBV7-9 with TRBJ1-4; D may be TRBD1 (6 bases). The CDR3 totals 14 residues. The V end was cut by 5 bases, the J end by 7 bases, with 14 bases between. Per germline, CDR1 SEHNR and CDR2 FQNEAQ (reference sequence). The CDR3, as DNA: TGTGCCAGCAGCCAGGGGAACTTGGGTGAAAAACTGTTTTTT. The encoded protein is CASSQGNLGEKLFF.

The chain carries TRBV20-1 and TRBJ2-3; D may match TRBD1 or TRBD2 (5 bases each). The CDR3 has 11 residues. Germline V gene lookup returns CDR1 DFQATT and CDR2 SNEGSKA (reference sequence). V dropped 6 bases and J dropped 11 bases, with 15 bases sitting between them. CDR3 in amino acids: CSAGPYIEQYF. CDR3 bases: TGCAGTGCGGGACCTTATATTGAGCAGTATTTT.

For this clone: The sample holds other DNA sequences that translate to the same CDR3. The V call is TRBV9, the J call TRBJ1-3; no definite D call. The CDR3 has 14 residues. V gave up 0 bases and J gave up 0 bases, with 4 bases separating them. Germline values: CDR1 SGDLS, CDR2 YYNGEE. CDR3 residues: CASSVDLSGNTIYF. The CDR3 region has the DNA TGTGCCAGCAGCGTAGACCTCTCTGGAAACACCATATATTTT.

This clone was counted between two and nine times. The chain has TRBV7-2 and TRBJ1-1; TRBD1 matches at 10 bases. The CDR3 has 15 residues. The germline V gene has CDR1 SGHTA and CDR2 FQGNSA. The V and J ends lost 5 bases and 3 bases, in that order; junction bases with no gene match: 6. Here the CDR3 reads CASSPRTGGYTEAFF. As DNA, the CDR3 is TGTGCCAGCAGCCCAAGGACAGGGGGGTACACTGAAGCTTTCTTT.

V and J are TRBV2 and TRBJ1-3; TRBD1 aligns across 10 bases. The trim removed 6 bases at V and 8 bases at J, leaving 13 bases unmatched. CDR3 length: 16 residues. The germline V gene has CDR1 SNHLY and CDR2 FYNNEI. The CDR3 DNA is TGTGCCAGCAGGAGTTGGGACAGGGGATTAATTGACACCATATATTTT. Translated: CASRSWDRGLIDTIYF.

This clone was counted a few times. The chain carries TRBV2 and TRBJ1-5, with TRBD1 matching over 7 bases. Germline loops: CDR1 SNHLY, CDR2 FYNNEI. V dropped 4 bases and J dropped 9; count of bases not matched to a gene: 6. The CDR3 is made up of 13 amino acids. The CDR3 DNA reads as TGTGCCAGCAGTGGACAGGGCAGTCGGCCCCAGCATTTT. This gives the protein CASSGQGSRPQHF.